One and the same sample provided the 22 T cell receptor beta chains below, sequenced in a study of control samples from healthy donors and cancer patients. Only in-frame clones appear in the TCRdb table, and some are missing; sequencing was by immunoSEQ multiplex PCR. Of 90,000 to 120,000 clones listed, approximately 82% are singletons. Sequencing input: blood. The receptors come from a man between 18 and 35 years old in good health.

Here the CDR3 DNA reads TGTGCCAGCAGCCCAGGGCCCCTAGGCCTGGAGCAGTACTTC. Translating it yields CASSPGPLGLEQYF. The J gene is TRBJ2-7, the V gene TRBV6-6, with D perhaps matching TRBD1 (5 bases). The CDR3 has 14 residues. Trimming shortened V by 6 bases and J by 7 bases, and 19 bases separated the two germline ends. Germline CDR1 and CDR2: MNHNY and SVGAGI (reference sequence).

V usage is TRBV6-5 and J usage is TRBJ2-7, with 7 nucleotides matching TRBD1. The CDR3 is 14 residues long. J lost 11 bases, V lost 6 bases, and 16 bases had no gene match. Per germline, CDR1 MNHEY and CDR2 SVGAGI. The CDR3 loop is CASSRPQHHRGEYV. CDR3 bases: TGTGCCAGCAGCCGGCCACAGCATCACAGGGGTGAGTACGTC.

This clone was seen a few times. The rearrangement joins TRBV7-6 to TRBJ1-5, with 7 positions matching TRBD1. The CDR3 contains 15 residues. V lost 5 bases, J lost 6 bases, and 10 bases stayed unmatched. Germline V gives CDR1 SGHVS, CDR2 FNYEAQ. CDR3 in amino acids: CASSAGTAFGQPQHF. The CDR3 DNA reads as TGTGCCAGCAGCGCCGGGACAGCCTTCGGTCAGCCCCAGCATTTT.

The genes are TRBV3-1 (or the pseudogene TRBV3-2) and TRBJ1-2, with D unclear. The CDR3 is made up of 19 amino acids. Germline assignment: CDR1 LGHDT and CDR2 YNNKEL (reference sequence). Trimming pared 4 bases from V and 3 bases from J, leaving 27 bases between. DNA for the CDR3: TGTGCCAGCAGCCCCGGCTCAGCCCGCTCCGCGACCTTCTACTATGGCTACACCTTC. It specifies CASSPGSARSATFYYGYTF.

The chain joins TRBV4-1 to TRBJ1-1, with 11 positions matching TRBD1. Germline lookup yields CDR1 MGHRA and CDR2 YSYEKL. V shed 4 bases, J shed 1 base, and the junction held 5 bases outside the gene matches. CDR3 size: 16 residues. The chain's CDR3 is CASSPRTGGRNTEAFF. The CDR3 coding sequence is TGCGCCAGCAGCCCTCGGACAGGGGGCCGGAACACTGAAGCTTTCTTT.

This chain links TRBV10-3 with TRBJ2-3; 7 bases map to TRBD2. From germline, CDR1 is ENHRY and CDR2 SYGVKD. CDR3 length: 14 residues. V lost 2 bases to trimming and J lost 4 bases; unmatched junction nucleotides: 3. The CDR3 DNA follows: TGTGCCATCAGTGAGGCGGGGGAAGCAGATACGCAGTATTTT. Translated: CAISEAGEADTQYF.

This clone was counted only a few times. CDR3 DNA: TGTGCCAGCAGCTTAAATCGGGGGGCCCCCCTGGGAGAGACCCAGTACTTC. Amino acids: CASSLNRGAPLGETQYF. The J gene is TRBJ2-5, the V gene TRBV7-9; D possibly corresponds to TRBD2 (7 bases). Trimming removed 2 bases at V and 4 bases at J, with 20 bases between. The CDR3 runs 17 residues. CDR1 and CDR2 (germline): SEHNR, FQNEAQ (reference sequence).

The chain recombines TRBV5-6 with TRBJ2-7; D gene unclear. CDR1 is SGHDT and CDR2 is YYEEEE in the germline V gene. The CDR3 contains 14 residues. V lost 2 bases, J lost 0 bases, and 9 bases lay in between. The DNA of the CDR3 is TGTGCCAGCAGCTTATTGCCGGACTCCTACGAGCAGTACTTC. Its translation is CASSLLPDSYEQYF.

This chain's CDR3 is CATTKGLGSYEQYV. CDR3 coding DNA: TGTGCCACCACAAAGGGGTTGGGCTCCTACGAGCAGTACGTC. This chain connects TRBV24-1 to TRBJ2-7; possible D gene TRBD1, 5 bases. Germline V lookup: CDR1 KGHDR, CDR2 SFDVKD. V was clipped by 8 bases and J by 0 bases, with 13 bases between them. The CDR3 loop spans 14 amino acids.

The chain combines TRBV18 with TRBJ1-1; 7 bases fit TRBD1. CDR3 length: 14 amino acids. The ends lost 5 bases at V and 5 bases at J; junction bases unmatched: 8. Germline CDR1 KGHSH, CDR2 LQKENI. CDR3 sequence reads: CASSDQGVRTEAFF. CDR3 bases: TGTGCCAGCTCAGATCAGGGGGTAAGGACTGAAGCTTTCTTT.

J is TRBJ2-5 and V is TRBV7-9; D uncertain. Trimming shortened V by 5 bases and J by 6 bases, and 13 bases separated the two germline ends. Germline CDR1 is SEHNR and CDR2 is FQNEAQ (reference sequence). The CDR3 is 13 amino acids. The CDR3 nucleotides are TGTGCCAGCAGCCCAGCCGGACCGAAGACCCAGTACTTC. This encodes CASSPAGPKTQYF.

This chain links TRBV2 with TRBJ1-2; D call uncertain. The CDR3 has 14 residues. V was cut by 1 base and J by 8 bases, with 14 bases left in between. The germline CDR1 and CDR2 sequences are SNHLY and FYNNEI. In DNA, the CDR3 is TGTGCCAGCAGTGAAGACCGTTACACGGCGGGCTACACCTTC. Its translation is CASSEDRYTAGYTF.

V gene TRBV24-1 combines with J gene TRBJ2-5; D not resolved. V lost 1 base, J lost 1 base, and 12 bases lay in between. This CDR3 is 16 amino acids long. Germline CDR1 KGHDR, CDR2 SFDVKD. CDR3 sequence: CATSDFRSGPQETQYF. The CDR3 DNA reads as TGTGCCACCAGTGATTTCCGTTCAGGCCCCCAAGAGACCCAGTACTTC.

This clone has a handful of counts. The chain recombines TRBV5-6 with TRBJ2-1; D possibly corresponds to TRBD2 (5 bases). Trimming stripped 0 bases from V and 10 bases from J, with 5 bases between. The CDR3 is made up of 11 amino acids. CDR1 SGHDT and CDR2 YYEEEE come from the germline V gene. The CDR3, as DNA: TGTGCCAGCAGCTTGGCGGGGGAGCAGTTCTTC. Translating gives CASSLAGEQFF.

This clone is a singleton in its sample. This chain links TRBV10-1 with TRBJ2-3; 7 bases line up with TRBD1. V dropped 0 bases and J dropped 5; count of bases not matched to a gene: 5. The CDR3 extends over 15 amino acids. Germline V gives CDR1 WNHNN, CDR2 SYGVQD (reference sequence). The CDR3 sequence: CASSESRGPVDTQYF. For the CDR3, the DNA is TGCGCCAGCAGTGAGTCTAGGGGGCCGGTAGATACGCAGTATTTT.

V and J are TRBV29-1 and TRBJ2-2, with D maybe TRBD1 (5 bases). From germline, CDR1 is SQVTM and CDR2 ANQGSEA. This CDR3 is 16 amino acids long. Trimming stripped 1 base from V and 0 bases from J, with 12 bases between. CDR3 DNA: TGCAGCGTTGAAGGGATGCAGGGATCGAACACCGGGGAGCTGTTTTTT. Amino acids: CSVEGMQGSNTGELFF.

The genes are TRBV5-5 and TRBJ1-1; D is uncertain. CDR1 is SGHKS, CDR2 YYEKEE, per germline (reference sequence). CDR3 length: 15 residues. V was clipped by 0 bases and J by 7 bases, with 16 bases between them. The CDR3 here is CASSLAATNGVEAFF. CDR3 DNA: TGTGCCAGCAGCTTGGCAGCTACCAACGGGGTTGAAGCTTTCTTT.

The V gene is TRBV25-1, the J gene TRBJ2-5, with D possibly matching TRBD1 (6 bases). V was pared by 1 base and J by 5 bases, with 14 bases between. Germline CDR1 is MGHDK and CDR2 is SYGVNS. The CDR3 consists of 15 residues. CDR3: CASSESRGQSETQYF. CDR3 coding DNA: TGTGCCAGCAGTGAATCCCGAGGACAGTCGGAGACCCAGTACTTC.

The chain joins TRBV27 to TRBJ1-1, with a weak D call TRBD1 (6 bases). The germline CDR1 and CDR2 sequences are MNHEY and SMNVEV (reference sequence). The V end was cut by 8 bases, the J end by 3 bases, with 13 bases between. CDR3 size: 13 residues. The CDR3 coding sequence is TGTGCCAGCTCAGTGGAGGGGGACACTGAAGCTTTCTTT. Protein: CASSVEGDTEAFF.

The DNA of the CDR3 is TGCGCCAGCATGCTTACAGGGGGTGACACTGAAGCTTTCTTT. Protein: CASMLTGGDTEAFF. The gene calls are TRBV10-2 and TRBJ1-1; 8 bases are a match to TRBD1. CDR1 and CDR2 (germline): WSHSY, SAAADI. This CDR3 has 14 residues. V lost 7 bases and J lost 3; bases outside the gene matches: 7.

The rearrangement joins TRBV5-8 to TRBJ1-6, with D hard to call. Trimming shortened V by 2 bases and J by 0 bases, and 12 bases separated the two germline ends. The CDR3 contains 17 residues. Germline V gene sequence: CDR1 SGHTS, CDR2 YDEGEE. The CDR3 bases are TGTGCCAGCAGCTTAACCTCTCGCTACTCCTATAATTCACCCCTCCACTTT. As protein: CASSLTSRYSYNSPLHF.

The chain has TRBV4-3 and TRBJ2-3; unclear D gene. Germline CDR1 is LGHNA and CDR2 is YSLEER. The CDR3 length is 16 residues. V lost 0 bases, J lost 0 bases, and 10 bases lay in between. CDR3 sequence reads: CASSQDPPFSTDTQYF. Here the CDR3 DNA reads TGCGCCAGCAGCCAAGATCCGCCGTTTAGCACAGATACGCAGTATTTT.